The clone carrying this T cell receptor beta chain came up once. Its antigen is unidentified. The sample originates from a study of T cell responses to AZD1222 COVID-19 vaccine. Study as a whole: Recipients boosted at about 4 weeks or about 12 weeks are pooled. Whole-study results and caveats: The study sampled repertoires only after the peak T cell response. The reported proportion of spike-specific TCRs targeting unmutated variant regions was nearly half. After two AZD1222 doses, spike-specific TCR breadth and depth rose versus day 0.

Repertoires were generated with immunoSEQ multiplex PCR, while TCRdb's copy carries only in-frame clones and drops some. There are roughly 100,000 clones in the sample; over 70% occur only once, and around 9% lies in the top ten. Trimming took off 1 base at V and 9 bases at J, with 13 bases between the two ends. The CDR3 length is 15 residues. Germline CDR1 and CDR2: MNHEY and SMNVEV (reference sequence). This receptor was obtained from an adult in good health. The rearrangement links TRBV27 to TRBJ1-6, with no clear D. This sample comprised peripheral blood, obtained on day 0 of AZD1222 vaccination. Written as DNA, the CDR3 is TGTGCCAGCAGTTTATTACCGGGTATAGGTTCACCCCTCCACTTT. Its translation is CASSLLPGIGSPLHF.